A selection of T cell receptor beta chains follows, all from one sample in a study of CD8 T cells in ankylosing spondylitis. Each CDR3 protein is one row after TCRdb ran MiXCR on the 5' RACE reads. The sample has 400,000 or so distinct CDR3 sequences; roughly 27% are singletons. Sequencing was carried out using blood, either unsorted or a sorted T cell fraction (not recorded which). Source of these receptors: a male donor with ankylosing spondylitis. Both conserved end residues are part of each CDR3.

v_call	j_call	cdr3_aa
TRBV15	TRBJ2-2	CATSRVTSGPTGELFF
TRBV4-1	TRBJ2-3	CASSQDRPQYF
TRBV5-1	TRBJ1-1	CASSFRLSTEAFF
TRBV15	TRBJ2-1	CATSRDVIGRGAFF
TRBV20-1	TRBJ1-5	CSMGGWNQPQHF
TRBV11-2	TRBJ1-4	CASSLGTKRFF
TRBV5-1	TRBJ2-5	CASSVTSGTQETQYF
TRBV5-1	TRBJ2-1	CASSSGLAGGSYNEQFF
TRBV18	TRBJ1-1	CASSPTREGALSKTEAFF
TRBV4-2	TRBJ2-4	CASSQGFLAGPGIQYF
TRBV20-1	TRBJ2-5	CSTTWGLAVGGTQYF
TRBV5-6	TRBJ2-2	CASSPGHRNTGELFF
TRBV3-1	TRBJ2-7	CASSQMGHPSYEQYF
TRBV5-6	TRBJ1-2	CASSSDSGFLPRGYTF
TRBV12-3/TRBV12-4	TRBJ2-7	CASRKTSGSSYEQYF
TRBV6-1	TRBJ1-2	CAGAWRNYGYTF
TRBV20-1	TRBJ2-1	CSARDGQGNSEQFF
TRBV2	TRBJ2-1	CASSGAGGPLIIRNEQFF
TRBV29-1	TRBJ1-2	CSVGPGLRNRDGYTF
TRBV5-1	TRBJ2-6	CASSLTGSSGANVLTF
TRBV5-1	TRBJ2-3	CASSLGATRTDTQYF
TRBV10-2	TRBJ2-6	CASSESRGGANVLTF
TRBV7-2	TRBJ2-7	CASSLASHGRIYEQYF
TRBV9	TRBJ2-1	CASSAERVAYNEQFF
TRBV5-6	TRBJ1-6	CASKSGFDSPLHF
TRBV20-1	TRBJ2-5	CSASLAGKETQYF
TRBV7-9	TRBJ2-3	CASSWDPLTDTQYF
TRBV12-3/TRBV12-4	TRBJ2-5	CASREGTLYQETQYF
TRBV18	TRBJ2-2	CASSPLISGTGELFF
TRBV20-1	TRBJ2-3	CSARDQRSTDTQYF
TRBV12-3/TRBV12-4	TRBJ2-1	CASSLPLLAGYNEQFF
TRBV5-1	TRBJ2-5	CASSKGPEGPRETQYF
TRBV20-1	TRBJ2-7	CRRGRDKYYEQYF
TRBV5-5	TRBJ1-4	CASSLPLGDKLFF
TRBV25-1	TRBJ1-2	CASSHRGDGYTF
TRBV18	TRBJ1-2	CASSPSGQGGGYTF
TRBV20-1	TRBJ1-4	CSALRPGQGNEKLFF
TRBV7-2	TRBJ2-1	CASSLLGLAGESAQFF
TRBV20-1	TRBJ2-4	CSARDNARGAKNIQYF
TRBV19	TRBJ2-3	CASSISSGRTDTQYF
TRBV29-1	TRBJ1-1	CSVGRVGGAFF
TRBV6-2/TRBV6-3	TRBJ2-5	CASTPGGGIGETQYF
TRBV10-1	TRBJ1-1	CASAGTGGFMNTEAFF
TRBV2	TRBJ2-1	CASKMWTSASEQFF
TRBV5-4	TRBJ2-7	CASSREGGYEQYF
TRBV5-1	TRBJ1-5	CASSVTGRDQPRHF
TRBV7-8	TRBJ1-3	CASSLLPRGGNTIYF
TRBV7-9	TRBJ1-5	CASSLGSRDQPQHF
TRBV29-1	TRBJ2-1	CSVEGVTTADEQFF
TRBV6-1	TRBJ1-5	CASSESYSYSNQPQHF
TRBV27	TRBJ1-1	CASSLSNDWGPTEAFF
TRBV12-3/TRBV12-4	TRBJ2-1	CASRQLGSYNEQFF
TRBV5-1	TRBJ2-7	CASSVTSGGGAEQYF
TRBV3-1	TRBJ1-2	CASSQDLRGAGYGYTF
TRBV7-9	TRBJ2-1	CASSLGSRPDNEQFF